Listed here are 23 T cell receptor beta chains from one sample, sequenced in a study of T-cell reconstitution after alpha-beta-depleted transplantation in children. This sample's TCRbeta library carried unique molecular identifier barcodes. TCRdb re-called the PCR reads through MiXCR, storing one row per CDR3 protein. Seen here are approximately 240,000 distinct CDR3 sequences, about 9.6% observed once, and the top ten hold 5.1%. The sample consisted of PBMCs from the stem cell graft donor, taken from the stem cell graft. The receptors derive from a human donor who donated a stem cell graft to a child with SCID.

There are many counts of this clonotype. The chain recombines TRBV18 with TRBJ1-6, with 9 bases identical to TRBD1. CDR1 and CDR2 from the germline V gene are KGHSH and LQKENI. The trim removed 3 bases at V and 7 bases at J, leaving 1 base unmatched. The CDR3 sequence is 14 residues long. The CDR3 DNA sequence: TGTGCCAGCTCACCCGGGACAGGGAATTCACCCCTCCACTTT. Residues: CASSPGTGNSPLHF. Full variable domain (outside the CDR3, taken from reference TRBV18 and TRBJ1-6): NAGVMQNPRHLVRRRGQEARLRCSPMKGHSHVYWYRQLPEEGLKFMVYLQKENIIDESGMPKERFSAEFPKEGPSILRIQQVVRGDSAAYFCASSPGTGNSPLHFGNGTRLTVT.

This clonotype was picked up a small number of times. The chain has TRBV2 and TRBJ1-1; the D is unclear. V was clipped by 8 bases and J by 1 base, with 8 bases between them. This CDR3 comprises 12 residues. CDR1 is SNHLY and CDR2 is FYNNEI in the germline V gene. In nucleotides, the CDR3 is TGTGCCAGCCTTAAAGGGAACACTGAAGCTTTCTTT. It translates to CASLKGNTEAFF.

This clonotype was picked up a small number of times. This sequence joins TRBV20-1 and TRBJ1-1, with 10 bases that match TRBD1. The CDR3 extends over 15 amino acids. Germline lookup yields CDR1 DFQATT and CDR2 SNEGSKA (reference sequence). V lost 0 bases to trimming and J lost 4 bases; unmatched junction nucleotides: 5. For the CDR3, the DNA is TGCAGTGCTAGAGAGGGGGACAGGGGCGGCACTGAAGCTTTCTTT. Translating gives CSAREGDRGGTEAFF.

In its sample, this clonotype was seen a few times. CDR3 residues: CASSLAGWGTAAHQPQHF. Written as DNA, the CDR3 is TGTGCCAGCAGTTTAGCGGGTTGGGGGACGGCGGCCCATCAGCCCCAGCATTTT. J is TRBJ1-5 and V is TRBV12-3 or TRBV12-4; perhaps TRBD1 as D (5 bases). V shed 0 bases and J shed 5 bases, with 20 bases lying between them. The CDR3 spans 18 residues.

This clonotype was recorded many times. The chain recombines TRBV12-3 or TRBV12-4 with TRBJ1-5; D call uncertain. The CDR3 has 12 residues. Trimming stripped 1 base from V and 7 bases from J, with 5 bases between. The chain's CDR3 is CASSLGPQPQHF. The CDR3 DNA reads TGTGCCAGCAGTTTAGGGCCCCAGCCCCAGCATTTT.

The chain couples TRBV12-3 or TRBV12-4 to TRBJ1-2; D uncertain. Trimming took off 6 bases at V and 4 bases at J, with 9 bases between the two ends. CDR3 length: 12 amino acids. DNA for the CDR3: TGTGCCAGCAGGAGGGAAGGCTATGGCTACACCTTC. Its protein product is CASRREGYGYTF.

There are many counts of this clonotype. This chain links TRBV20-1 with TRBJ1-1; D may be TRBD1 (5 bases). The CDR3 spans 13 residues. Germline CDR1 reads DFQATT; CDR2 reads SNEGSKA (reference sequence). V lost 1 base and J lost 3, with 9 bases in between. The CDR3 is CSARGQLYTEAFF. As DNA, the CDR3 is TGCAGTGCTAGAGGACAGTTATACACTGAAGCTTTCTTT.

V and J are TRBV12-3 or TRBV12-4 and TRBJ1-2; D gene ambiguous. V was pared by 3 bases and J by 2 bases, with 10 bases between. CDR3 length equals 14 residues. CDR3 amino acids: CASSFRALNYGYTF. The CDR3 DNA follows: TGTGCCAGCAGTTTCCGGGCCCTAAACTATGGCTACACCTTC.

Many counts were recorded for this clonotype. V usage is TRBV6-2 or TRBV6-3 and J usage is TRBJ1-4; 7 bases fit TRBD1. J gave up 0 bases and V 6 bases, and 4 bases lay outside the gene matches. The CDR3 loop spans 15 amino acids. The germline V gene encodes CDR1 MNHEY and CDR2 SVGEGT. The CDR3 is CASSSGTATNEKLFF. The DNA of the CDR3 is TGTGCCAGCAGCTCCGGGACAGCAACTAATGAAAAACTGTTTTTT.

In its sample, this clonotype was seen many times. The chain has TRBV5-6 and TRBJ2-3; 9 bases line up with TRBD1. Germline CDR1 and CDR2: SGHDT and YYEEEE. The CDR3 has 15 amino acids. Trimming at V came to 3 bases and at J to 7 bases, leaving 9 bases not matched to a gene. CDR3: CASSSRDRVFNTQYF. The CDR3 DNA sequence: TGTGCCAGCAGCTCCCGGGACAGGGTGTTCAATACGCAGTATTTT. The whole variable domain, filled in from reference TRBV5-6 and TRBJ2-3, reads DAGVTQSPTHLIKTRGQQVTLRCSPKSGHDTVSWYQQALGQGPQFIFQYYEEEERQRGNFPDRFSGHQFPNYSSELNVNALLLGDSALYLCASSSRDRVFNTQYFGPGTRLTVL.

In this sample, this clonotype turned up many times. The rearrangement links TRBV7-3 to TRBJ2-3; D unclear. The germline CDR1 and CDR2 sequences are SGHTA and FQGTGA. V lost 1 base and J 4 bases, leaving 9 bases between the germline ends. The CDR3 is 14 amino acids. The CDR3 is CASSLSPLSDTQYF. The CDR3 DNA sequence: TGTGCCAGCAGCTTAAGCCCCCTGTCAGATACGCAGTATTTT.

This clonotype was observed many times. The chain joins TRBV7-9 to TRBJ1-1, with D unclear. The CDR3 sequence is 14 residues long. V was clipped by 5 bases and J by 1 base, with 11 bases between them. Germline CDR1 and CDR2: SEHNR and FQNEAQ (reference sequence). DNA for the CDR3: TGTGCCAGCAGCACAAAAGGGCCGAACACTGAAGCTTTCTTT. Translated, it gives CASSTKGPNTEAFF.

This clonotype came up many times. The chain joins TRBV12-3 or TRBV12-4 to TRBJ2-5; 7 bases fit TRBD1. The V gene end was trimmed by 8 bases and the J gene end by 9 bases; junction bases not matched to a gene: 9. This CDR3 region has 12 residues. For the CDR3, the DNA is TGTGCCAGCCAACAGGGGTACGGGGCCCAGTACTTC. Translated, it gives CASQQGYGAQYF.

This clonotype was counted between two and nine times. This may come from a read error, since a much larger clone is one base off. The gene calls are TRBV6-6 and TRBJ1-1; D unresolved. CDR3 length: 12 residues. V was shortened by 4 bases and J by 10 bases, with 13 bases between the two germline ends. Per the germline V gene, CDR1 is MNHNY and CDR2 is SVGAGI (reference sequence). The CDR3 sequence is CASSSPGVGAFF. The CDR3 DNA is TGTGCCAGCAGTTCCCCCGGAGTTGGAGCTTTCTTT.

This chain connects TRBV11-2 to TRBJ2-7; the match to TRBD1 covers 7 bases. In germline, CDR1 is SGHAT, CDR2 FQNNGV. V shed 3 bases, J shed 1 base, and the junction held 15 bases outside the gene matches. CDR3 length: 18 amino acids. In DNA form, the CDR3 reads TGTGCCAGCAGCTTTAGAGCCCCAGACAGGGTCCGATCCTACGAGCAGTACTTC. Its protein is CASSFRAPDRVRSYEQYF. The entire variable domain, with the rest obtained from reference TRBV11-2 and TRBJ2-7, is as follows: EAGVAQSPRYKIIEKRQSVAFWCNPISGHATLYWYQQILGQGPKLLIQFQNNGVVDDSQLPKDRFSAERLKGVDSTLKIQPAKLEDSAVYLCASSFRAPDRVRSYEQYFGPGTRLTVT.

This clonotype was seen ten or more times. V gene TRBV6-1 combines with J gene TRBJ1-1, with D tentatively TRBD1 (5 bases). CDR1 and CDR2 (germline): MNHNS, SASEGT. This CDR3 spans 14 amino acids. V dropped 4 bases and J dropped 5 bases, with 14 bases sitting between them. The CDR3, as DNA: TGTGCCAGCAGTGGAGATTTCCGGGGGACTGAAGCTTTCTTT. Encoded protein: CASSGDFRGTEAFF.

In this sample, this clonotype turned up many times. The genes are TRBV6-2 or TRBV6-3 and TRBJ2-7; TRBD2 matches 9 bases. After removal of 6 bases from V and 6 bases from J, the junction contained 3 bases not matched to a gene. The CDR3 covers 12 residues. From germline, CDR1 is MNHEY and CDR2 SVGEGT. CDR3 nucleotide sequence: TGTGCCAGCAGGGAGACTAGCGGCGAGCAGTACTTC. Residues: CASRETSGEQYF.

The sample holds many counts of this clonotype. This chain links TRBV5-1 with TRBJ2-1; 14 bases agree with TRBD2. The CDR3 has 17 residues. J gave up 2 bases and V 2 bases, and 3 bases lay outside the gene matches. The germline V gene encodes CDR1 SGHRS and CDR2 YFSETQ. The CDR3 is CASSFGLAGGPYNEQFF. CDR3 sequence (DNA): TGCGCCAGCAGCTTCGGACTAGCGGGGGGTCCCTACAATGAGCAGTTCTTC.

This clonotype occurred many times. The V call is TRBV12-3 or TRBV12-4, the J call TRBJ2-5, with a weak D call TRBD2 (6 bases). The CDR3 covers 13 residues. The V gene lost 3 bases and the J gene lost 5 bases, with 10 bases spanning the gap. This chain's CDR3 is CASSFAGRETQYF. CDR3 in DNA: TGTGCCAGCAGTTTTGCTGGGAGGGAGACCCAGTACTTC.

This clonotype was observed at least ten times. V and J are TRBV12-5 and TRBJ2-5; the D gene is possibly TRBD1 (5 bases). This CDR3 has 13 amino acids. Germline V CDR1 and CDR2: LGHNT, FRNRAP. V was clipped by 2 bases and J by 5 bases, with 9 bases between them. The CDR3 DNA sequence: TGTGCTAGTGGTTTGTTAGGGGCGGAGACCCAGTACTTC. Translated, it gives CASGLLGAETQYF.

There are many counts of this clonotype. This chain uses TRBV4-1 with TRBJ2-3, with D possibly matching TRBD2 (6 bases). The CDR3 contains 18 residues. Germline CDR1 MGHRA, CDR2 YSYEKL. V was clipped by 4 bases and J by 0 bases, with 20 bases between them. The CDR3: CASSPRGGKTTSTDTQYF. The CDR3 nucleotides are TGCGCCAGCAGCCCCCGAGGAGGGAAGACAACTAGCACAGATACGCAGTATTTT.

Comments on this clonotype: A much larger clone differs by one base, so this may be a read error. J is TRBJ1-2 and V is TRBV6-6, with 7 bases identical to TRBD1. The V gene's germline CDR1 is MNHNY and CDR2 SVGAGI (reference sequence). The CDR3 spans 12 residues. DNA of the CDR3: TGTGTCAGTTCCGGGACAGTCTATGGCTACACCTTC. Its protein product is CVSSGTVYGYTF.

This clonotype occurred many times. This rearrangement joins TRBV12-3 or TRBV12-4 to TRBJ1-4; 9 nucleotides align to TRBD1. V dropped 1 base and J dropped 7; count of bases not matched to a gene: 13. The CDR3 contains 18 residues. The CDR3 nucleotides are TGTGCCAGCAGTTTAGGGGTTTCGACAGGGGGTTTGGGTGAAAAACTGTTTTTT. It translates to CASSLGVSTGGLGEKLFF.